These 3 T cell receptor beta chains were all obtained from the same sample, sequenced in a study of cytomegalovirus exposure and HLA in healthy donors. Primers for the PCR totalled 60 Vbeta and 13 Jbeta. TCRdb's copy holds only in-frame clones and misses some; the assay was immunoSEQ multiplex PCR. In all, the sample yields 200,000 or so clones. Sequenced material: PBMCs. The receptors were gathered from a boy between 10 and 17 years old in good health and CMV-seronegative.

The chain joins TRBV7-9 to TRBJ1-1; D remains unclear. V shed 7 bases and J shed 5 bases, with 14 bases lying between them. The CDR3 runs 13 residues. In germline, CDR1 is SEHNR, CDR2 FQNEAQ (reference sequence). CDR3 bases: TGTGCCAGCAAAGGCGGCGCCGTTACTGAAGCTTTCTTT. This gives the protein CASKGGAVTEAFF.

This rearrangement joins TRBV4-2 to TRBJ1-4, with TRBD1 identical over 8 bases. This CDR3 spans 16 amino acids. V was clipped by 1 base and J by 7 bases; unmatched bases: 8. Per the germline V gene, CDR1 is LGHNA and CDR2 is YNFKEQ. CDR3 nucleotide sequence: TGTGCCAGCAGCCAAGCTCGGACAGGGATAATTGAAAAACTGTTTTTT. It yields the protein CASSQARTGIIEKLFF.

V gene TRBV7-9 combines with J gene TRBJ2-6; tentatively, D is TRBD1 (6 bases). In germline, CDR1 is SEHNR, CDR2 FQNEAQ (reference sequence). The CDR3 extends over 17 amino acids. Trimming pared 4 bases from V and 2 bases from J, leaving 15 bases between. CDR3 amino acids: CASSSPKDSPGANVLTF. DNA for the CDR3: TGTGCCAGCAGCTCCCCAAAGGACAGTCCTGGGGCCAACGTCCTGACTTTC.